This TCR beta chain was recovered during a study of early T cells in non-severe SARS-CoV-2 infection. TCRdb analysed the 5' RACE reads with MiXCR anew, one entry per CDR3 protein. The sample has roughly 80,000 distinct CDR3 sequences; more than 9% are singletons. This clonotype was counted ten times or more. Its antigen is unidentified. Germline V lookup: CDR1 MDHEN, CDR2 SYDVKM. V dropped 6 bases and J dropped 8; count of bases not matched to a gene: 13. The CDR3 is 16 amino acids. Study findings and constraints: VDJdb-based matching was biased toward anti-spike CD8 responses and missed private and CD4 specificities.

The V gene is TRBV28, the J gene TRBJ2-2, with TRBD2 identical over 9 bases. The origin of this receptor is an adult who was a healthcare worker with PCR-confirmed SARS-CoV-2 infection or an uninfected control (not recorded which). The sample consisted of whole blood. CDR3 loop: CASSTEREDFMGELFF. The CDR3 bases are TGTGCCAGCAGCACCGAGCGGGAGGACTTTATGGGGGAGCTGTTTTTT.